These T cell receptor beta chains were read from a single sample in a study of blood T cell repertoires in COVID-19. Method: immunoSEQ multiplex PCR; TCRdb's copy keeps in-frame clones and lacks some. This sample has fewer than 600,000 clones, with approximately 92% found just once. The sample was peripheral blood. Receptors were obtained from a young man with COVID-19, enrolled during active disease. The CDR3 runs from the conserved cysteine through the conserved F or W. A D gene is named only where the DNA matches it firmly. Clone sizes are given selectively: once, few, many, or a class where the clone is expanded.

cdr3_aa: CASSYRTSGYEQYF
clone_size: .
j_call: TRBJ2-7
v_call: TRBV11-2
d_call: TRBD2

cdr3_aa: CASSLGEVLGVGEQFF
clone_size: .
j_call: TRBJ2-1
v_call: TRBV7-9
d_call: .

cdr3_aa: CASSYIAGGAYEQYF
clone_size: .
j_call: TRBJ2-7
v_call: TRBV5-1
d_call: TRBD2

cdr3_aa: CASGLAGHNEQFF
clone_size: .
j_call: TRBJ2-1
v_call: TRBV6-5
d_call: TRBD2

cdr3_aa: CATSPGTGNIQYF
clone_size: .
j_call: TRBJ2-4
v_call: TRBV24-1
d_call: TRBD1

cdr3_aa: CASSYSIMGAIYGYTF
clone_size: .
j_call: TRBJ1-2
v_call: TRBV6-5
d_call: .

cdr3_aa: CSVEETSSYEQYF
clone_size: .
j_call: TRBJ2-7
v_call: TRBV29-1
d_call: TRBD2

cdr3_aa: CASSGETPEQFF
clone_size: .
j_call: TRBJ2-1
v_call: TRBV2
d_call: .

cdr3_aa: CSASGGTGDSPLHF
clone_size: .
j_call: TRBJ1-6
v_call: TRBV20-1
d_call: TRBD1

cdr3_aa: CASSSGQGYIQYF
clone_size: once
j_call: TRBJ2-4
v_call: TRBV2
d_call: TRBD1

cdr3_aa: CASSLKGAKETEAFF
clone_size: .
j_call: TRBJ1-1
v_call: TRBV5-1
d_call: TRBD1

cdr3_aa: CASSYEASGILRPQTSGELFF
clone_size: .
j_call: TRBJ2-2
v_call: TRBV6-2/TRBV6-3
d_call: TRBD2

cdr3_aa: CASSPLGASGGFTDTQYF
clone_size: .
j_call: TRBJ2-3
v_call: TRBV7-6
d_call: TRBD2

cdr3_aa: CATRQGSRSPLHF
clone_size: .
j_call: TRBJ1-6
v_call: TRBV6-4
d_call: TRBD1

cdr3_aa: CASSMVVGAAGELFF
clone_size: .
j_call: TRBJ2-2
v_call: TRBV19
d_call: .

cdr3_aa: CASSFLAGNTEAFF
clone_size: few
j_call: TRBJ1-1
v_call: TRBV27
d_call: .